Shown below are 25 T cell receptor beta chains from a single sample sequenced in a study of graft-versus-host responses after intestinal transplantation. Method: immunoSEQ multiplex PCR; TCRdb's copy keeps in-frame clones and lacks some. The sample records about 120,000 clones, roughly nine tenths being singletons. The antigens these receptors bind are not known. The source material was unstimulated CD4+ T cells sorted from spleen or lymph node cells, sampled before intestinal transplant. The receptors here all came from a human donor who received an intestinal transplant.

The genes are TRBV12-5 and TRBJ1-3; 11 bases map to TRBD1. V lost 1 base, J lost 1 base, and 3 bases stayed unmatched. Germline V gene lookup returns CDR1 LGHNT and CDR2 FRNRAP. The CDR3 sequence is 17 residues long. CDR3 region: CASGLGDRGVSGNTIYF. CDR3 nucleotides: TGTGCTAGTGGTTTGGGGGACAGGGGGGTTTCTGGAAACACCATATATTTT. The variable domain in full, completed from reference TRBV12-5 and TRBJ1-3, reads DARVTQTPRHKVTEMGQEVTMRCQPILGHNTVFWYRQTMMQGLELLAYFRNRAPLDDSGMPKDRFSAEMPDATLATLKIQPSEPRDSAVYFCASGLGDRGVSGNTIYFGEGSWLTVV.

This chain joins TRBV18 and TRBJ1-2, with D perhaps matching TRBD1 (5 bases). Trimming shortened V by 1 base and J by 3 bases, and 12 bases separated the two germline ends. The CDR3 consists of 15 residues. Germline V gives CDR1 KGHSH, CDR2 LQKENI. The CDR3 sequence: CASSPLSDKYYGYTF. In DNA, the CDR3 is TGTGCCAGCTCACCACTTTCGGACAAGTACTATGGCTACACCTTC.

The chain carries TRBV19 and TRBJ1-1; D gene uncertain. V was pared by 4 bases and J by 0 bases, with 12 bases between. Germline V CDR1 and CDR2: LNHDA, SQIVND (reference sequence). The CDR3 sequence is 15 residues long. As DNA, the CDR3 is TGTGCCAGTAGTACCCCCGGGAACATGAACACTGAAGCTTTCTTT. Translating it yields CASSTPGNMNTEAFF.

CDR3 coding DNA: TGTGCCAGCAGTCCTACGGACAGGCCATATAGCAATCAGCCCCAGCATTTT. This translates into CASSPTDRPYSNQPQHF. This rearrangement joins TRBV27 to TRBJ1-5, with 7 bases aligning to TRBD1. With V trimmed by 5 bases and J by 0 bases, 10 bases remained unmatched. The CDR3 extends over 17 amino acids. Germline V gene data show CDR1 as MNHEY and CDR2 as SMNVEV (reference sequence).

This clone has just one count. The genes are TRBV5-4 and TRBJ2-2; 8 bases agree with TRBD1. With 3 bases clipped from V and 1 base from J, the junction kept 5 bases outside the gene matches. The germline CDR1 and CDR2 sequences are SGHNT and YYREEE (reference sequence). The length of the CDR3 is 16 residues. Written as DNA, the CDR3 is TGTGCCAGCAGCTACGGACAGGGACGGAACACCGGGGAGCTGTTTTTT. Amino acids: CASSYGQGRNTGELFF.

The rearrangement joins TRBV10-3 to TRBJ1-2; TRBD1 is a possible D gene (5 bases). V dropped 6 bases and J dropped 0 bases, with 14 bases sitting between them. The V gene's germline CDR1 is ENHRY and CDR2 SYGVKD. The CDR3 has 15 amino acids. The CDR3 here is CAIRKGPWANYGYTF. The CDR3 bases are TGTGCCATCAGAAAGGGGCCCTGGGCTAACTATGGCTACACCTTC.

The chain combines TRBV6-5 with TRBJ2-5; D perhaps matches TRBD1 (6 bases). V was shortened by 5 bases and J by 6 bases, with 16 bases between the two germline ends. The CDR3 length is 14 residues. Germline CDR1 is MNHEY and CDR2 is SVGAGI. CDR3 in amino acids: CASSEDQGRKTQYF. Here the CDR3 DNA reads TGTGCCAGCAGTGAAGATCAGGGGCGGAAGACCCAGTACTTC.

The chain has TRBV7-9 and TRBJ2-2; weak D call: TRBD2 (5 bases). The CDR3 has 14 amino acids. V was pared by 5 bases and J by 3 bases, with 10 bases between. Germline CDR1 SEHNR, CDR2 FQNEAQ (reference sequence). This CDR3 reads CASSKDFYTGELFF. The CDR3 DNA sequence: TGTGCCAGCAGCAAGGACTTTTACACCGGGGAGCTGTTTTTT.

The chain has TRBV19 and TRBJ2-7, with 12 bases aligning to TRBD2. Germline V gene lookup returns CDR1 LNHDA and CDR2 SQIVND (reference sequence). The V and J ends lost 0 bases and 5 bases, in that order; junction bases with no gene match: 8. The CDR3 totals 17 residues. Here the CDR3 reads CASSIDGLAGPIDEQYF. DNA of the CDR3: TGTGCCAGTAGTATAGATGGACTAGCGGGACCCATCGACGAGCAGTACTTC.

The genes are TRBV19 and TRBJ2-7; D is perhaps TRBD2 (5 bases). The CDR3 totals 15 residues. With 10 bases removed from V and 3 bases from J, the gap between germline ends came to 22 bases. Germline CDR1 LNHDA, CDR2 SQIVND (reference sequence). CDR3: CATKRSPAEIYEQYF. DNA for the CDR3: TGTGCCACCAAACGTTCCCCAGCGGAGATCTACGAGCAGTACTTC. The full variable domain, its missing parts supplied by reference TRBV19 and TRBJ2-7, is DGGITQSPKYLFRKEGQNVTLSCEQNLNHDAMYWYRQDPGQGLRLIYYSQIVNDFQKGDIAEGYSVSREKKESFPLTVTSAQKNPTAFYLCATKRSPAEIYEQYFGPGTRLTVT.

This chain joins TRBV5-5 and TRBJ2-7; 8 bases match TRBD1. The CDR3 is 16 amino acids. Per germline, CDR1 SGHKS and CDR2 YYEKEE (reference sequence). Germline trimming cut 3 bases from V and 3 bases from J; bases unmatched to any gene: 11. The CDR3 reads CASSSQHRQGIYEQYF. CDR3 nucleotide sequence: TGTGCCAGCAGCTCCCAACATCGACAGGGGATCTACGAGCAGTACTTC.

The DNA for the CDR3 is TGTGCCAGCAGTTTAGGACAGGGGGCTCGCAGCTCCTACGAGCAGTACTTC. Translated, it gives CASSLGQGARSSYEQYF. This chain links TRBV28 with TRBJ2-7; TRBD1 agrees at 11 bases. The length of the CDR3 is 17 residues. The V segment lost 2 bases and the J segment 0 bases; nucleotides outside the gene matches: 6. The V gene's germline CDR1 is MDHEN and CDR2 SYDVKM. Full variable domain (missing parts from reference TRBV28 and TRBJ2-7): DVKVTQSSRYLVKRTGEKVFLECVQDMDHENMFWYRQDPGLGLRLIYFSYDVKMKEKGDIPEGYSVSREKKERFSLILESASTNQTSMYLCASSLGQGARSSYEQYFGPGTRLTVT.

V usage is TRBV5-8 and J usage is TRBJ2-4; 9 nucleotides line up with TRBD1. This CDR3 contains 14 residues. From germline, CDR1 is SGHTS and CDR2 YDEGEE. Germline trimming cut 5 bases from V and 8 bases from J; bases unmatched to any gene: 8. This CDR3 is CASRYRGRADIQYF. CDR3 in DNA: TGTGCCAGCAGGTACAGGGGGCGCGCGGACATTCAGTACTTC.

This sequence joins TRBV7-2 and TRBJ2-5; 12 bases match TRBD2. This CDR3 comprises 19 residues. V was pared by 4 bases and J by 1 base, with 13 bases of the junction left unmatched. Germline loops: CDR1 SGHTA, CDR2 FQGNSA. The CDR3: CASSSRASGGAGRQETQYF. The CDR3 nucleotides are TGTGCCAGCAGCTCCCGAGCTAGCGGGGGGGCCGGTCGCCAAGAGACCCAGTACTTC.

This clone showed up just once. This chain uses TRBV2 with TRBJ1-5; tentatively, D is TRBD1 (6 bases). This CDR3 has 19 residues. V lost 0 bases and J 0 bases, leaving 18 bases between the germline ends. CDR1 SNHLY and CDR2 FYNNEI come from the germline V gene. CDR3 sequence (DNA): TGTGCCAGCAGTGAAGCGCTTCCGGGGCAGGGGTATAGCAATCAGCCCCAGCATTTT. It yields the protein CASSEALPGQGYSNQPQHF.

This chain links TRBV28 with TRBJ2-3; maybe TRBD1 (6 bases). Germline CDR1 and CDR2: MDHEN and SYDVKM. The CDR3 sequence is 13 residues long. V was trimmed by 3 bases and J by 4 bases, leaving 8 bases between them. CDR3 residues: CASSFPGADTQYF. Written as DNA, the CDR3 is TGTGCCAGCAGTTTTCCAGGGGCAGATACGCAGTATTTT.

The rearrangement uses TRBV30 and TRBJ2-1; 10 bases agree with TRBD2. The CDR3 covers 16 residues. The V and J ends lost 0 bases and 7 bases, in that order; junction bases with no gene match: 9. Germline V lookup: CDR1 GTSNPN, CDR2 SVGIG (reference sequence). The chain's CDR3 is CAWSVLTSGIGNEQFF. CDR3 sequence (DNA): TGTGCCTGGAGTGTACTTACTAGCGGGATAGGGAATGAGCAGTTCTTC.

V gene TRBV4-1 combines with J gene TRBJ2-2, with D tentatively TRBD2 (7 bases). This CDR3 comprises 14 residues. Deletions cut 7 bases from V and 4 bases from J, with 13 bases between. CDR1 and CDR2 from the germline V gene are MGHRA and YSYEKL. This CDR3 is CASKGGLVTGELFF. The CDR3 coding sequence is TGCGCCAGCAAGGGGGGGCTGGTCACCGGGGAGCTGTTTTTT.

This chain uses TRBV6-5 with TRBJ2-7; 10 nucleotides agree with TRBD1. Germline V gives CDR1 MNHEY, CDR2 SVGAGI. V was clipped by 6 bases and J by 3 bases; unmatched bases: 2. This CDR3 is built from 13 residues. DNA for the CDR3: TGTGCCAGCAGACGGACAGGGGGCTACGAGCAGTACTTC. This gives the protein CASRRTGGYEQYF.

The chain combines TRBV28 with TRBJ2-2; 10 nucleotides align to TRBD1. Germline lookup yields CDR1 MDHEN and CDR2 SYDVKM. V shed 5 bases and J 8 bases; nucleotides not matched to a gene: 5. This CDR3 is 14 amino acids long. CDR3 bases: TGTGCCAGCAGTGGGACAGGGGTGTGGGGGGAGCTGTTTTTT. Translation: CASSGTGVWGELFF.

This rearrangement joins TRBV2 to TRBJ2-1, with 8 bases lining up with TRBD2. The CDR3 contains 16 residues. CDR1 SNHLY and CDR2 FYNNEI come from the germline V gene. V gave up 5 bases and J gave up 7 bases; unmatched junction bases: 13. The CDR3 nucleotides are TGTGCCAGCAGTACCCCTAAGCGGGGGTACAGGAATGAGCAGTTCTTC. Its translation: CASSTPKRGYRNEQFF. The variable domain in full, with the rest retrieved from reference TRBV2 and TRBJ2-1, is EPEVTQTPSHQVTQMGQEVILRCVPISNHLYFYWYRQILGQKVEFLVSFYNNEISEKSEIFDDQFSVERPDGSNFTLKIRSTKLEDSAMYFCASSTPKRGYRNEQFFGPGTRLTVL.

J is TRBJ2-2 and V is TRBV20-1; D is uncertain. Germline-derived CDR1 and CDR2 are DFQATT and SNEGSKA (reference sequence). Trimming shortened V by 7 bases and J by 5 bases, and 8 bases separated the two germline ends. CDR3 length: 11 residues. DNA of the CDR3: TGCAGTGTTTCGGAGACCGGGGAGCTGTTTTTT. This codes for CSVSETGELFF.

This rearrangement joins TRBV5-4 to TRBJ2-2; D is unresolved. The CDR3 sequence is 17 residues long. Trimming cost V 5 bases and J 0 bases, with 17 bases left between them. Germline lookup yields CDR1 SGHNT and CDR2 YYREEE (reference sequence). The CDR3 coding sequence is TGTGCCAGCAGTCCCGCCAGCCGAGCGCCGAACACCGGGGAGCTGTTTTTT. Amino acids: CASSPASRAPNTGELFF.

The chain employs TRBV11-1 and TRBJ2-5; the D gene is possibly TRBD2 (5 bases). V lost 5 bases and J 1 base, leaving 8 bases between the germline ends. Germline CDR1 and CDR2: SGHAT and FQDESV (reference sequence). CDR3 length: 13 amino acids. Here the CDR3 reads CASSRGFQETQYF. For the CDR3, the DNA is TGTGCCAGCAGCCGGGGATTCCAAGAGACCCAGTACTTC.

This chain uses TRBV14 with TRBJ1-3, with D tentatively TRBD1 (5 bases). Germline values: CDR1 SGHDN, CDR2 FVKESK. This CDR3 is built from 15 residues. Trimming took 0 bases from V and 2 from J, leaving 8 bases between them. This chain's CDR3 is CASSQDLRAGNTIYF. CDR3 coding DNA: TGTGCCAGCAGCCAAGATCTCAGGGCTGGAAACACCATATATTTT.